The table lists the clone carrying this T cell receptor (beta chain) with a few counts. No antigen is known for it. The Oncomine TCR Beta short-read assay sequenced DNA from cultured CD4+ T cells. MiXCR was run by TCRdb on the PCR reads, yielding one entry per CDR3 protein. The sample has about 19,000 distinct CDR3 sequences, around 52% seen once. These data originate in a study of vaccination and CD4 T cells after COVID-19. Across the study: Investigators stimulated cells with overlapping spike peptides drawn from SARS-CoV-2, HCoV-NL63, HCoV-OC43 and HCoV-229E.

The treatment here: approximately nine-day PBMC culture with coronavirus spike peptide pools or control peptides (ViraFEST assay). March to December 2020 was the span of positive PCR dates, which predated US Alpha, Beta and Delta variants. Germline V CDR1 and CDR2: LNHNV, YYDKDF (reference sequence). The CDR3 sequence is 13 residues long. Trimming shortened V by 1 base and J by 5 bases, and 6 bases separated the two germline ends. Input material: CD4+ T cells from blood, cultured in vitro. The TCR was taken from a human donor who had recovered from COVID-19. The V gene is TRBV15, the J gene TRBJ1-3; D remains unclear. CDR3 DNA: TGTGCCACCAGCAGAGTAGACAGAAACACCATATATTTT. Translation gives CATSRVDRNTIYF.